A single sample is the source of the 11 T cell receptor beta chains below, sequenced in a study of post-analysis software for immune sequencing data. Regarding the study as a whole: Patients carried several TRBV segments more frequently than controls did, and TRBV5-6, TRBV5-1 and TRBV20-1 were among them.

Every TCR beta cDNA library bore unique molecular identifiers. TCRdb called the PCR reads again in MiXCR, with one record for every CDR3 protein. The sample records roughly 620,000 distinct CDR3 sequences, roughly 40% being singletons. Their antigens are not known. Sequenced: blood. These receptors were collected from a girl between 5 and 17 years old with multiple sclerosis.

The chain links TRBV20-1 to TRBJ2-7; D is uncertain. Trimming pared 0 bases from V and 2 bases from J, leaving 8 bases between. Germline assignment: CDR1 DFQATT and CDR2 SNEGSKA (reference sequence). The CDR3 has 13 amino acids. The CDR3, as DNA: TGCAGTGCTAGAGACTGGGGAACCTACGAGCAGTACTTC. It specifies CSARDWGTYEQYF.

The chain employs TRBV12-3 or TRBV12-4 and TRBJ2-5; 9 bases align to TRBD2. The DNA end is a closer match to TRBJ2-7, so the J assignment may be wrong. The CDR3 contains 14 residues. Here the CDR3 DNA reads TGTGCCAGCAGGGGAAGCGGGGGGCCTATCGAGCAGTACTTC. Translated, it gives CASRGSGGPIEQYF.

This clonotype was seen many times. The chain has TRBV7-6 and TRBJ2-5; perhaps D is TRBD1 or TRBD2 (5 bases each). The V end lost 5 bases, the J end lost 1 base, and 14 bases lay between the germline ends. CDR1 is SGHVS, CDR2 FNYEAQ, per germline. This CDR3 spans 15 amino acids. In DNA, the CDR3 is TGTGCCAGCAGCCCCCCGGGGCAGCTCCAAGAGACCCAGTACTTC. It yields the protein CASSPPGQLQETQYF.

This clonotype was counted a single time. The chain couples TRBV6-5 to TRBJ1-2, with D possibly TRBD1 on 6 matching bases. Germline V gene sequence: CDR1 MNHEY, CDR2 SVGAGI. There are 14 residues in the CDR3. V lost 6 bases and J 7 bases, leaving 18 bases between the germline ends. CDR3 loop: CASRLDSKFSGYTF. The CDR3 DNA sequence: TGTGCCAGCAGACTGGACAGTAAGTTCTCTGGCTACACCTTC.

The CDR3 coding sequence is TGCAGTGCTTTAGAAGGGAAGGGCAATGAGCAGTTCTTC. Its protein is CSALEGKGNEQFF. V is TRBV20-1 and J is TRBJ2-1; D gene ambiguous. Deletions cut 5 bases from V and 6 bases from J, with 14 bases between. This CDR3 is built from 13 residues. Germline values: CDR1 DFQATT, CDR2 SNEGSKA (reference sequence).

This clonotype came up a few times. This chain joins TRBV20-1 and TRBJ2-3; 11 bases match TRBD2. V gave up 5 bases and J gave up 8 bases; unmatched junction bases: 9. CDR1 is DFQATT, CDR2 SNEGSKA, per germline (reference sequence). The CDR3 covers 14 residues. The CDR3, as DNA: TGCAGTGCTCCCGGGACTAGCGGAAAACTTACGCAGTATTTT. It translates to CSAPGTSGKLTQYF.

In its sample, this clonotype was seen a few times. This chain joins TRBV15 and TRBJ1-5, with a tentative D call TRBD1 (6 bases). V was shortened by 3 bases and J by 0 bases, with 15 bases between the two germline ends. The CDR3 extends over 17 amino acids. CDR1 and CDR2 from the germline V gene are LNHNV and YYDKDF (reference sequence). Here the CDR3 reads CATSSPPGAHSNQPQHF. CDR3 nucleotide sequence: TGTGCCACCAGCAGTCCCCCGGGGGCCCATAGCAATCAGCCCCAGCATTTT.

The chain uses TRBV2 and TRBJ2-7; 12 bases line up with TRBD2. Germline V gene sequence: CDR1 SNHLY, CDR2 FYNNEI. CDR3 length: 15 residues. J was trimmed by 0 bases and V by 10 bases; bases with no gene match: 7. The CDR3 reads CANHGLAGLSYEQYF. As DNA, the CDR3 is TGTGCCAACCACGGACTAGCGGGGCTCTCCTACGAGCAGTACTTC.

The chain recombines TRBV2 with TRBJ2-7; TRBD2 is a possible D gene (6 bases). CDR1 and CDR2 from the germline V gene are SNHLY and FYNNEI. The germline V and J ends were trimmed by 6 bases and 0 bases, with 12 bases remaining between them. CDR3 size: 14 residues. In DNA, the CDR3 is TGTGCCAGCAGGGGCGGGGAGAGCTCCTACGAGCAGTACTTC. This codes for CASRGGESSYEQYF.

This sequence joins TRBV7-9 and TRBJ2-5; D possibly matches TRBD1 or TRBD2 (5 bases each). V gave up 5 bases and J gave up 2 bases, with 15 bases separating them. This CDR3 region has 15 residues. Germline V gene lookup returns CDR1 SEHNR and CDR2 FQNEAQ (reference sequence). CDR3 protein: CASSVIGTDQETQYF. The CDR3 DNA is TGTGCCAGCAGCGTCATTGGGACGGATCAAGAGACCCAGTACTTC.

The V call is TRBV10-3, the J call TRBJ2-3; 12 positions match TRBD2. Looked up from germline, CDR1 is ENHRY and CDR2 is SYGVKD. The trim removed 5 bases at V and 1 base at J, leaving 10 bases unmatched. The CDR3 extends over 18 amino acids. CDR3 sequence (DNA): TGTGCCATCAGTCCACTAGCGGGGGGACCCGTTGGCACAGATACGCAGTATTTT. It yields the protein CAISPLAGGPVGTDTQYF.